The source of this T cell receptor (beta chain) is a study of blood T cell repertoires in COVID-19. About the study: Samples came from the United States, Italy and Spain, spanning acute and convalescent COVID-19.

The table came from immunoSEQ multiplex PCR; TCRdb's copy has only in-frame clones and leaves some out. The repertoire holds about 400,000 clones, with more than 75% as singletons. Everyone who took part was roughly 18 to 95 years old, and they came from 20 to 25 US areas. Participant-given clinical history determined each cohort assignment. Two negative PCRs, clearance, or symptom resolution characterized the recovered Cohort 3 donors. The receptor was derived from a woman aged 25 to 39 who had recovered from COVID-19. Sequencing input: PBMCs or T cells enriched from blood (not recorded which).

CDR3 bases: TGTGCCAGCAGTCCCCTCGGACTAGCGGGGCACAATGAGCAGTTCTTC. Amino acids: CASSPLGLAGHNEQFF. The chain is built from TRBV27 and TRBJ2-1; 12 bases fit TRBD2. The junction had 7 bases not matched to a gene; V was cut back by 5 bases and J by 5 bases. CDR3 length: 16 amino acids. Germline CDR1 is MNHEY and CDR2 is SMNVEV (reference sequence).